These T cell receptor beta chains were read from a single sample in a study of technical replicates of blood from a few donors. Assay: immunoSEQ multiplex PCR; the TCRdb copy retains only in-frame clones and omits some. The table records around 83,000 clones, around 94% of them present only once. The sequenced material came from T cells isolated from PBMCs. Every receptor here comes from a human donor in good health. The CDR3 runs from the conserved cysteine through the conserved F or W. Each record gives: CDR3 length, J gene, D gene, clone size, V gene, CDR3 DNA, CDR3 protein. The D gene is left open where the match is weak. Size tells how often a clone was seen (once, few, many) or the class of an expanded clone, and some rows leave it out.

12 TRBJ2-7 TRBD1 NA TRBV6-5 TGTGCCAGCGGGGACAGGGGCTACGAGCAGTACTTC CASGDRGYEQYF
12 TRBJ2-7 NA once TRBV29-1 TGCAGCGTTAAAGGCCAGGGAAACGAGCAGTACTTC CSVKGQGNEQYF
16 TRBJ2-3 TRBD2 NA TRBV29-1 TGCAGCGTTGAAGCCCAGCGGGAGTTTGGGGCAGATACGCAGTATTTT CSVEAQREFGADTQYF
16 TRBJ1-3 NA NA TRBV15 TGTGCCACCAGCACCAGCACGAGGCGCTCTGGAAACACCATATATTTT CATSTSTRRSGNTIYF
18 TRBJ2-7 TRBD2 NA TRBV28 TGTGCCAGCAGTTTATTAGGGGGGACTAGCGGGAAGGTTTACGAGCAGTACTTC CASSLLGGTSGKVYEQYF
18 TRBJ1-1 TRBD1 NA TRBV6-4 TGTGCCAGCAGTGACTCGGGGGCCGGGACAGGGATTCGTACTGAAGCTTTCTTT CASSDSGAGTGIRTEAFF
15 TRBJ2-7 TRBD2 NA TRBV6-5 TGTGCCAGCAGCCGAACACTAGCGGGAGCAGTCGAGCAGTACTTC CASSRTLAGAVEQYF
14 TRBJ2-7 NA NA TRBV7-2 TGTGCCAGCAGCTTAGATCCTCCTCTCTACGAGCAGTACTTC CASSLDPPLYEQYF
15 TRBJ2-1 NA NA TRBV27 TGTGCCAGCAGTTTATGGGGGGGGCCCTACAATGAGCAGTTCTTC CASSLWGGPYNEQFF
18 TRBJ1-3 TRBD1 NA TRBV28 TGTGCCAGCAGGACCCAGGACAGGGGCCTATTCTCTGGAAACACCATATATTTT CASRTQDRGLFSGNTIYF
18 TRBJ2-3 NA NA TRBV25-1 TGTGCCAGCAGAAGGGCCGGGGGTCCCTACGGGGCCACAGATACGCAGTATTTT CASRRAGGPYGATDTQYF
14 TRBJ1-2 NA once TRBV19 TGTGCCAGTAGTTTTCTTCCAGGCGGGTTTGGCTACACCTTC CASSFLPGGFGYTF
13 TRBJ1-1 NA once TRBV27 TGTGCCAGCAGTTTAGAAGCTTGGACTGAAGCTTTCTTT CASSLEAWTEAFF
20 TRBJ2-1 TRBD2 NA TRBV19 TGTGCCAGTAGCCCCCAGACTAGCGGGAGACCACCAGGCTCCTACAATGAGCAGTTCTTC CASSPQTSGRPPGSYNEQFF
11 TRBJ2-7 NA NA TRBV29-1 TGCAGGTTGGGAGGCTCCTACGAGCAGTACTTC CRLGGSYEQYF
17 TRBJ2-1 TRBD2 NA TRBV29-1 TGCAGCGTTCACCAAGGACTAGCCTTCAGCTCCTACAATGAGCAGTTCTTC CSVHQGLAFSSYNEQFF
14 TRBJ1-1 TRBD1 NA TRBV28 TGTGCCAGCACCAAACAGGGGATGAACACTGAAGCTTTCTTT CASTKQGMNTEAFF
12 TRBJ2-3 NA NA TRBV2 TGTGCCAGCAGTGAGGGGCTAGATACGCAGTATTTT CASSEGLDTQYF
15 TRBJ2-5 TRBD1 once TRBV19 TGTGCCAGTAGTTTGAGGACAGGCCCTGGAGGGACCCAGTACTTC CASSLRTGPGGTQYF
16 TRBJ2-2 TRBD1 NA TRBV27 TGTGCCAGCAGTTTAGCAATGACAGGGGTTACCGGGGAGCTGTTTTTT CASSLAMTGVTGELFF
15 TRBJ2-3 TRBD2 NA TRBV2 TGTGCCAGCACCCGCGTGGCGGGAGGATCCGATACGCAGTATTTT CASTRVAGGSDTQYF
15 TRBJ2-3 TRBD2 NA TRBV6-6 TGTGCCAGCAGTTACTCAGCGGGAGGCACAGATACGCAGTATTTT CASSYSAGGTDTQYF
15 TRBJ2-4 TRBD2 NA TRBV27 TGTGCCAGCAGTTCCCGGGGGGGCTCCGGGTACATTCAGTACTTC CASSSRGGSGYIQYF
11 TRBJ2-5 NA once TRBV29-1 TGCAGCGTTATCTTTTCGGAGACCCAGTACTTC CSVIFSETQYF
11 TRBJ2-3 NA NA TRBV29-1 TGCAGCGTTGTCTATACAGATACGCAGTATTTT CSVVYTDTQYF
14 TRBJ1-2 TRBD1 NA TRBV5-6 TGTGCCAGCAACCGACAGGGGGCGGGCTATGGCTACACCTTC CASNRQGAGYGYTF
13 TRBJ1-1 TRBD1 once TRBV4-2 TGTGCCAGCAGCCAAGACCGAGGGGGCGGTTCTTTCTTT CASSQDRGGGSFF
14 TRBJ1-2 NA NA TRBV30 TGTGCCTGGAGTGTAGTGACAGTGAACTATGGCTACACCTTC CAWSVVTVNYGYTF
16 TRBJ1-1 NA once TRBV5-4 TGTGCCAGCAGCTTGGTAACTCTTCAAGGGGACACTGAAGCTTTCTTT CASSLVTLQGDTEAFF
14 TRBJ2-3 TRBD1 NA TRBV13 TGTGCCAGCAGCACGGGACAGATCACAGATACGCAGTATTTT CASSTGQITDTQYF
11 TRBJ2-5 NA NA TRBV20-1 TGCAGTGCTAGAGGAGAAGAGACCCAGTACTTC CSARGEETQYF
14 TRBJ2-7 NA NA TRBV11-2 TGTGCCAGCAGCTTGGCCGAAATAAGTGACGAGCAGTACTTC CASSLAEISDEQYF
15 TRBJ1-5 TRBD1 NA TRBV28 TGTGCCAGCAGCCCGGGGACAGGGAGCAATCAGCCCCAGCATTTT CASSPGTGSNQPQHF
13 TRBJ2-5 NA NA TRBV2 TGTGCCAGCAGAGAATACTCCGGGGAGACCCAGTACTTC CASREYSGETQYF
12 TRBJ1-5 NA NA TRBV25-1 TGTGCCAGCAGTGGTCAAAATCAGCCCCAGCATTTT CASSGQNQPQHF
17 TRBJ2-2 TRBD2 NA TRBV2 TGTGCCAGCAGTCCAGAGGGACTAGCAGGGAGCCTCGGGGAGCTGTTTTTT CASSPEGLAGSLGELFF
18 TRBJ1-2 NA NA TRBV29-1 TGCAGCGTTGAAAGCCATGGTTGGGCAGGACAGACAAACTATGGCTACACCTTC CSVESHGWAGQTNYGYTF
16 TRBJ2-1 TRBD1 NA TRBV14 TGTGCCAGCAGCCAAACTCCGGGACAGGGGTCCAATGAGCAGTTCTTC CASSQTPGQGSNEQFF
14 TRBJ1-3 NA NA TRBV6-6 TGTGCCAGCAGTCCCGGGACACCTGGAAACACCATATATTTT CASSPGTPGNTIYF
11 TRBJ1-1 NA NA TRBV10-2 TGCGCCACACGCGTGGGGACAGAAGCTTTCTTT CATRVGTEAFF
15 TRBJ2-3 TRBD1 NA TRBV13 TGTGCCAGCGATTACATGACAGGGAGCACAGATACGCAGTATTTT CASDYMTGSTDTQYF
15 TRBJ1-1 NA NA TRBV5-1 TGCGCCAGCAGCTTGGAGATGGCTGCGAACACTGAAGCTTTCTTT CASSLEMAANTEAFF
14 TRBJ2-7 NA NA TRBV15 TGTGCCACCAGCAGAGGGACAGCTACCTACGAGCAGTACTTC CATSRGTATYEQYF
15 TRBJ2-3 NA NA TRBV7-2 TGTGCCAGCAGCTTAGGGGGGCTAAGCACAGATACGCAGTATTTT CASSLGGLSTDTQYF
13 TRBJ2-7 TRBD2 NA TRBV10-2 TGCGCCACCCTGCGGGGGGGCGTATACGAGCAGTACTTC CATLRGGVYEQYF
15 TRBJ1-3 TRBD1 NA TRBV7-6 TGTGCCAGCAGCTTAGGACAGGGGGCTGGAAACACCATATATTTT CASSLGQGAGNTIYF
17 TRBJ2-5 TRBD2 NA TRBV7-8 TGTGCCAGCAGCTTAGTTGGGGGTAGCGGGAGACAAGAGACCCAGTACTTC CASSLVGGSGRQETQYF
15 TRBJ2-7 TRBD2 NA TRBV18 TGTGCCAGCTCACCACGTAGCGGGAGGGCAAACGAGCAGTACTTC CASSPRSGRANEQYF
12 TRBJ2-3 NA NA TRBV15 TGTGCCACCAGCAGAGAAGTGGGCACGCAGTATTTT CATSREVGTQYF
14 TRBJ1-1 NA NA TRBV5-4 TGTGCCAGCAGCCCGACGGTGGGGGGTTTGGGAGCTTTCTTT CASSPTVGGLGAFF
15 TRBJ2-1 NA NA TRBV5-1 TGCGCCAGCAGCTTGAAGACTAGGAGAGAAGATGAGCAGTTCTTC CASSLKTRREDEQFF
12 TRBJ2-3 NA NA TRBV6-6 TGTGCCAGCACCCGTCCGGGAGATACGCAGTATTTT CASTRPGDTQYF
12 TRBJ1-2 TRBD1 once TRBV29-1 TGCAGCATGGGACAGGGCCTACTAGGCTACACCTTC CSMGQGLLGYTF
16 TRBJ2-1 NA once TRBV5-5 TGTGCCAGCAGCCCTCAACCCGCATCAGGGGGGCAGGGGCAGTTCTTC CASSPQPASGGQGQFF
19 TRBJ2-2 TRBD2 NA TRBV5-1 TGCGCCAGCAGCAGGGTACTAGCGGGATTAATATCCTTCCCCGGGGAGCTGTTTTTT CASSRVLAGLISFPGELFF